A selection of T cell receptor beta chains follows, all from one sample in a study of cytomegalovirus exposure and HLA in healthy donors. The protocol was immunoSEQ multiplex PCR, while the TCRdb copy is restricted to in-frame clones and leaves out a portion. Counted here are roughly 38,000 clones, 70% to 80% occurring once; the ten biggest clones make up 7.5% to 8.5%. Sequences were obtained from PBMCs. The source of these receptors is a young woman in good health and CMV-seropositive. Both conserved end residues are part of each CDR3. D genes are given only for firm matches. The listing skips clone size in some rows; elsewhere it reads once, few, many or a size class.

V,D,J,size,CDR3,DNA
TRBV6-1,TRBD2,TRBJ2-3,-,CASSGLAGRSRTDTQYF,TGTGCCAGCAGTGGATTAGCCGGGAGGAGTAGAACAGATACGCAGTATTTT
TRBV7-8,-,TRBJ1-1,once,CASRLDTEAFF,TGTGCCAGCAGATTAGACACCGAAGCTTTCTTT
TRBV5-4,-,TRBJ1-2,few,CASSQLTVDGYTF,TGTGCCAGCAGCCAATTAACAGTGGATGGCTACACCTTC
TRBV30,-,TRBJ2-7,-,CAWSVVRARSSYEQYF,TGTGCCTGGAGCGTAGTGCGGGCCAGGAGCTCCTACGAGCAGTACTTC
TRBV6-1,TRBD1,TRBJ2-2,-,CAMRQGANTGELFF,TGTGCCATGCGCCAGGGGGCGAACACCGGGGAGCTGTTTTTT
TRBV2,TRBD1,TRBJ1-4,-,CASGGQENEKLFF,TGTGCCAGCGGGGGACAGGAAAATGAAAAACTGTTTTTT
TRBV10-3,-,TRBJ2-2,-,CATRTAPTGELFF,TGTGCCACCAGGACAGCCCCAACCGGGGAGCTGTTTTTT
TRBV7-8,TRBD2,TRBJ2-1,-,CASSFQTSGVSHEQFF,TGTGCCAGCAGCTTCCAGACTAGCGGGGTGAGCCATGAGCAGTTCTTC
TRBV7-9,TRBD2,TRBJ2-3,-,CSGSEAGVTDTQYF,TGTTCCGGCTCGGAAGCGGGGGTGACAGATACGCAGTATTTT
TRBV7-9,TRBD1,TRBJ2-7,-,CASSLVGQGAEQYF,TGTGCCAGCAGCTTAGTGGGACAGGGAGCCGAGCAGTACTTC
TRBV6-6,TRBD1,TRBJ2-2,-,CASSLDRVAGELFF,TGTGCCAGCAGTTTGGACAGGGTGGCCGGGGAGCTGTTTTTT
TRBV5-1,TRBD1,TRBJ1-4,-,CASSHRDRGEKLFF,TGCGCCAGCAGCCACCGGGACAGGGGTGAAAAACTGTTTTTT
TRBV7-2,-,TRBJ2-7,-,CASSFYIAYEQYF,TGTGCCAGCAGCTTCTATATCGCCTACGAGCAGTACTTC
TRBV2,-,TRBJ2-4,-,CASRAEYIPSGRGEYF,TGTGCCAGCAGGGCCGAGTATATCCCATCAGGGAGGGGGGAGTACTTC
TRBV7-2,TRBD1,TRBJ2-7,-,CASSPRGQGIREQYF,TGTGCCAGCAGCCCGAGGGGACAGGGGATTAGAGAGCAGTACTTC
TRBV15,TRBD2,TRBJ2-1,-,CATSRDGAGGDNEQFF,TGTGCCACCAGCAGAGATGGGGCGGGGGGGGACAATGAGCAGTTCTTC
TRBV19,TRBD2,TRBJ2-7,-,CASSLYGLAGGPRSYEQYF,TGTGCCAGTAGTCTTTACGGACTAGCGGGAGGGCCCCGGAGCTACGAGCAGTACTTC
TRBV2,-,TRBJ1-4,few,CASSPRAGFEKLFF,TGTGCCAGCTCCCCTCGGGCAGGGTTTGAAAAACTGTTTTTT
TRBV30,TRBD2,TRBJ2-1,-,CAWSAGTSVNEQFF,TGTGCCTGGAGTGCCGGGACTAGCGTCAATGAGCAGTTCTTC
TRBV10-3,-,TRBJ2-2,-,CAISERSYPTGELFF,TGTGCCATCAGTGAGCGGTCCTATCCCACCGGGGAGCTGTTTTTT
TRBV27,TRBD1,TRBJ2-1,-,CASSSPGQNYNEQFF,TGTGCCAGCAGTTCCCCGGGACAGAACTACAATGAGCAGTTCTTC
TRBV30,-,TRBJ2-5,few,CAWRESAGPRRTQYF,TGTGCCTGGAGGGAATCTGCGGGCCCCCGGAGGACCCAGTACTTC
TRBV6-5,TRBD1,TRBJ2-2,-,CASSYSQGANTGELFF,TGTGCCAGCAGTTACTCACAGGGGGCTAACACCGGGGAGCTGTTTTTT
TRBV28,TRBD1,TRBJ2-7,-,CASRAGGSYEQYF,TGTGCCAGCAGAGCAGGGGGTTCCTACGAGCAGTACTTC
TRBV7-9,-,TRBJ1-1,once,CASSPQPRNTEAFF,TGTGCCAGCAGCCCACAGCCCAGAAACACTGAAGCTTTCTTT
TRBV4-2,TRBD1,TRBJ2-7,-,CASSQDDGTASYEQYF,TGTGCCAGCAGCCAAGATGACGGGACAGCCTCCTACGAGCAGTACTTC
TRBV9,TRBD2,TRBJ2-1,-,CASSPVGLAGGGNEQFF,TGTGCCAGCAGCCCCGTGGGCCTAGCGGGAGGAGGAAATGAGCAGTTCTTC
TRBV6-6,-,TRBJ2-6,-,CASSPPGANVLTF,TGTGCCAGCAGTCCTCCCGGGGCCAACGTCCTGACTTTC
TRBV19,-,TRBJ1-1,few,CASSPPGRRSSAFF,TGTGCCAGTAGCCCCCCCGGGAGAAGGAGTTCAGCTTTCTTT
TRBV15,-,TRBJ1-5,-,CATSKTGTNQPQHF,TGTGCCACCAGCAAAACAGGGACCAATCAGCCCCAGCATTTT
TRBV7-3,-,TRBJ2-1,-,CASSNSGGGRSEQFF,TGTGCCAGCAGTAACTCTGGGGGGGGGCGTAGTGAGCAGTTCTTC
TRBV7-3,-,TRBJ2-1,-,CASSSGTGLEQFF,TGTGCCAGCAGCTCAGGAACAGGGTTAGAGCAGTTCTTC
TRBV4-2,TRBD1,TRBJ1-3,-,CASSQDSEGALRNTIYF,TGTGCCAGCAGCCAAGATTCGGAGGGGGCGCTAAGAAACACCATATATTTT
TRBV18,TRBD2,TRBJ2-7,once,CASSPSMGTSGSSGEQYF,TGTGCCAGCTCACCAAGTATGGGGACTAGCGGGAGTTCGGGCGAGCAGTACTTC
TRBV30,-,TRBJ2-5,-,CAWSVDIQETQYF,TGTGCCTGGAGTGTGGACATCCAAGAGACCCAGTACTTC
TRBV7-9,-,TRBJ2-5,few,CASSSRGPGSETQYF,TGTGCCAGCAGCTCCCGAGGTCCCGGTTCGGAGACCCAGTACTTC
TRBV27,TRBD1,TRBJ1-4,-,CASRSTGGNEKLFF,TGTGCCAGCAGATCGACAGGGGGCAATGAAAAACTGTTTTTT
TRBV25-1,TRBD2,TRBJ2-5,-,CASSESRTTSRETQYF,TGTGCCAGCAGTGAATCCAGAACGACTAGCAGGGAGACCCAGTACTTC
TRBV30,TRBD1,TRBJ1-3,-,CAWGGQGVSGNTIYF,TGTGCCTGGGGGGGACAGGGAGTTTCTGGAAACACCATATATTTT
TRBV6-6,-,TRBJ2-1,-,CASNPGTFNEQFF,TGTGCCAGCAATCCCGGGACATTCAATGAGCAGTTCTTC
TRBV2,-,TRBJ1-1,few,CASSSQGNTEAFF,TGTGCCAGCAGTAGCCAGGGGAACACTGAAGCTTTCTTT
TRBV10-1,-,TRBJ2-3,few,CASSEGGSTDTQYF,TGCGCCAGCAGTGAGGGGGGCAGCACAGATACGCAGTATTTT
TRBV15,TRBD2,TRBJ2-1,-,CATSRDLGALSGRAEWFF,TGTGCCACCAGCAGAGATTTGGGGGCCCTAAGCGGGAGGGCAGAGTGGTTCTTC
TRBV15,-,TRBJ2-1,-,CATSVAPSSYNEQFF,TGTGCCACCAGCGTGGCGCCTAGCTCCTACAATGAGCAGTTCTTC
TRBV6-1,-,TRBJ2-3,-,CASSGAGSSSTDTQYF,TGTGCCAGCAGTGGGGCAGGGTCCTCTAGCACAGATACGCAGTATTTT
TRBV2,-,TRBJ1-2,-,CAEALETFYYTF,TGTGCCGAGGCTCTCGAAACATTTTACTACACCTTC